Listed below are T cell receptor beta chains from one sample, sequenced in a study of cytomegalovirus exposure and HLA in healthy donors. The assay was immunoSEQ multiplex PCR, and TCRdb's table has in-frame clones only and misses some. This table has approximately 190,000 clones, around 73% appearing once. The sequencing input was PBMCs. These receptors all stem from a woman aged 25 to 39 in good health and CMV-seropositive. CDR3s include the opening cysteine and the closing phenylalanine or tryptophan.

v_call | cdr3_aa
TRBV28 | CASSPDGYGYTF
TRBV9 | CASSPRLAGGPDYEQYF
TRBV7-8 | CASSLVAGAHEQYF
TRBV6-4 | CASSAPAGTYEQYF
TRBV29-1 | CSVPSQGAFDTQYF
TRBV5-1 | CASSLLGREKLFF
TRBV10-3 | CAVTGAQTGANVLTF
TRBV18 | CASVLRLINTGELFF
TRBV10-2 | CASRGLAGGITGELFF
TRBV27 | CASRLRARQNQPQHF
TRBV6-6 | CASRRLGTGSNTEAFF
TRBV4-2 | CASSQDSLAGELLSGQDTQYF
TRBV5-1 | CASSITGKMNTEAFF
TRBV5-4 | CASSATTGGKQNTIYF
TRBV25-1 | CASTRAYEQYF
TRBV5-1 | CASSLAGYDNEQFF
TRBV7-2 | CASSPDRVGEQYF
TRBV5-4 | CASSLAAGAPAFF
TRBV15 | CATSRGQGSLYYEQYF
TRBV27 | CASSPSGAGYEKLFF
TRBV5-6 | CASSPGQGLNTEAFF
TRBV7-2 | CASSPGRVKNSPLHF
TRBV7-2 | CASSQGQGRMGEQYF
TRBV19 | CASSPGTGLTEAFF
TRBV12-5 | CASGHPQGRFYGYTF
TRBV2 | CASTGTSGSSMDEQFF
TRBV19 | CASKRTPTDTQYF
TRBV18 | CASSPSLGGIYEQYF
TRBV5-6 | CASSLGTTGRVYNEQFF
TRBV19 | CASTGQGNQPQHF
TRBV4-2 | CASSQERLGWLAGPRDRDTQYF
TRBV7-6 | CASSLSGGQGRNQPQHF
TRBV5-1 | CASSWGGVGTDTQYF
TRBV11-2 | CASSPQGALLNEQFF
TRBV28 | CASSLFGLASFNEQFF
TRBV21-1 | CASSKVFISARTSGRADTQYF
TRBV4-3 | CASSLVRPGLARDTQYF
TRBV5-1 | CASSLPEGAGSGELFF
TRBV4-1 | CASSQDLAGQVDSYGYTF
TRBV7-2 | CASSFGQHYEQFF
TRBV27 | CASSFSREGGRGTQYF
TRBV7-2 | CASSLAGGGGETQYF
TRBV27 | CASSSQQGYEQYF
TRBV5-1 | CASSRDGQSTGANVLTF
TRBV19 | CASSIDDRAGIDEQYF
TRBV19 | CASSIDPDNEQFF
TRBV10-1 | CASSITRVYEQYF